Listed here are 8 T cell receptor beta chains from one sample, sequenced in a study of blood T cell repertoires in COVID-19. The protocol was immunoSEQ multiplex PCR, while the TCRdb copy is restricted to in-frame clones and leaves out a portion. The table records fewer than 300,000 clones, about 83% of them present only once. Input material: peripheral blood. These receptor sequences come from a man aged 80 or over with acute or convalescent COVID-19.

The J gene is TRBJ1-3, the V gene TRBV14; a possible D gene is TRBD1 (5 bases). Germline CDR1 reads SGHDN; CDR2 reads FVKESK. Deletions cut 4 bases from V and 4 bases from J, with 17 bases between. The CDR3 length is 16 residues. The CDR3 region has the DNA TGTGCCAGCAGCCCAGACCTGGCTACAGGAGGAAACACCATATATTTT. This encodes CASSPDLATGGNTIYF.

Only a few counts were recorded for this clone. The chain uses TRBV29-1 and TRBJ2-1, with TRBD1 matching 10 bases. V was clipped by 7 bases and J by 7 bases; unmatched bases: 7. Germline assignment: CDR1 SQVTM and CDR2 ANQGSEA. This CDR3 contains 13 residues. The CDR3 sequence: CSGRGQGVNEQFF. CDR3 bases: TGCAGCGGCCGTGGACAGGGGGTGAATGAGCAGTTCTTC.

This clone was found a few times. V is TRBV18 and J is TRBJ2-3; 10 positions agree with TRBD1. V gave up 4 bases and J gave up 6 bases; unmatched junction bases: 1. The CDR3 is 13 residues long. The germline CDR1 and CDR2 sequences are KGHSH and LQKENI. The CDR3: CASSRQGADTQYF. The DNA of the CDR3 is TGTGCCAGCTCACGACAGGGGGCCGATACGCAGTATTTT. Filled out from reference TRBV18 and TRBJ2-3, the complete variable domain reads NAGVMQNPRHLVRRRGQEARLRCSPMKGHSHVYWYRQLPEEGLKFMVYLQKENIIDESGMPKERFSAEFPKEGPSILRIQQVVRGDSAAYFCASSRQGADTQYFGPGTRLTVL.

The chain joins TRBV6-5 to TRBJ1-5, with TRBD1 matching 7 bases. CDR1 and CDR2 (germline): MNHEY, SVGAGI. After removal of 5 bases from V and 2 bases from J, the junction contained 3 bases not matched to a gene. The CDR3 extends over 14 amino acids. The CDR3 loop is CASSLTGGNQPQHF. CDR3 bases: TGTGCCAGCAGTCTTACAGGGGGCAATCAGCCCCAGCATTTT.

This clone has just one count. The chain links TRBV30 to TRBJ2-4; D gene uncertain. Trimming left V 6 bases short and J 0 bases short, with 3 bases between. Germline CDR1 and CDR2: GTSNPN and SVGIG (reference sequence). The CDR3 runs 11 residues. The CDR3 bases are TGTGCCTGCCTAGCCAAAAACATTCAGTACTTC. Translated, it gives CACLAKNIQYF.

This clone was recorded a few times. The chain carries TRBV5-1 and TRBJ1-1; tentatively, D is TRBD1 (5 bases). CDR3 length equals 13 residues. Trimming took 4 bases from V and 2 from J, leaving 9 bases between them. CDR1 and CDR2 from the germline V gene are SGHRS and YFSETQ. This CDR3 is CASSVDINTEAFF. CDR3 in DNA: TGCGCCAGCAGCGTGGACATCAACACTGAAGCTTTCTTT. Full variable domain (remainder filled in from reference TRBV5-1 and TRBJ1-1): KAGVTQTPRYLIKTRGQQVTLSCSPISGHRSVSWYQQTPGQGLQFLFEYFSETQRNKGNFPGRFSGRQFSNSRSEMNVSTLELGDSALYLCASSVDINTEAFFGQGTRLTVV.

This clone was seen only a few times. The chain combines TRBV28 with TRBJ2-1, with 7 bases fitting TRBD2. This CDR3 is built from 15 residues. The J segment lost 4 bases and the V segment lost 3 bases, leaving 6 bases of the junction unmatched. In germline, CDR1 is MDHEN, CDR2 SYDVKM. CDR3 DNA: TGTGCCAGCAGTTTGGGGAGGGCTACTTACAATGAGCAGTTCTTC. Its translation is CASSLGRATYNEQFF.

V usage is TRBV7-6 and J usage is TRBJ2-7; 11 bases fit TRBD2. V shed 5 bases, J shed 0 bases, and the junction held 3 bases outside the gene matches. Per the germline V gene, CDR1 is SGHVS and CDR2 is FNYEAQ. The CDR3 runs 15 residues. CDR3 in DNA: TGTGCCAGCAGCCGAACTAGCGGGGGCTCCTACGAGCAGTACTTC. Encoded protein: CASSRTSGGSYEQYF.